This T cell receptor (beta chain) was observed in a study of shared clonotypes between healthy human individuals. Regarding this clone: Antigen specificity is unknown.

Between the trimmed V and J ends, which lost 4 bases and 9 bases, there was a span of 15 bases. This CDR3 is built from 13 residues. Germline CDR1 is MGHDK and CDR2 is SYGVNS. General study findings and limits: In a handful of donors, about 5% of naive CD4 clonotypes appeared in common.

Here immunoSEQ multiplex PCR was the method, and the copy in TCRdb shows in-frame clones only, minus some. The repertoire holds 2 million to 3 million clones, with around nine tenths as singletons. Everyone who donated was a Caucasian adult who lived in Nashville, Tennessee. The origin of this receptor is a man aged 18-30 years in good health. The V call is TRBV25-1, the J call TRBJ2-5; D perhaps matches TRBD2 (7 bases). Sample: naive CD4+ T cells sorted from blood. Subset noted: CD45RA+ positively selected. Here the CDR3 DNA reads TGTGCCAGCAGTGCCAAAGGGGGAGGGTCCCAGTACTTC. It yields the protein CASSAKGGGSQYF.